These 12 T cell receptor beta chains originate from one sample sequenced in a study of cytotoxic CD8 clonotypes in ibrutinib-treated CLL. Generated by immunoSEQ multiplex PCR, the TCRdb table keeps only in-frame clones and is missing some. Among fewer than 300,000 clones, roughly four fifths were seen once, and the ten largest hold around 6%. The sequencing here drew on PBMCs, taken at disease progression, from a patient treated with ibrutinib. The receptors originated from a human donor with chronic lymphocytic leukemia.

This rearrangement joins TRBV29-1 to TRBJ2-7, with a tentative D call TRBD1 (6 bases). This CDR3 comprises 13 residues. The V gene's germline CDR1 is SQVTM and CDR2 ANQGSEA. V lost 5 bases to trimming and J lost 0 bases, with 11 bases between them. As DNA, the CDR3 is TGCAGCGTTCTTGGGGACAACTCCTACGAGCAGTACTTC. Translated: CSVLGDNSYEQYF.

The chain carries TRBV19 and TRBJ2-7, with 7 bases that match TRBD1. J lost 3 bases, V lost 3 bases, and 11 bases had no gene match. The CDR3 is 16 amino acids. Germline CDR1 is LNHDA and CDR2 is SQIVND (reference sequence). As DNA, the CDR3 is TGTGCCAGTAGTATCCTGCCGGGACAGAGAGACTACGAGCAGTACTTC. Translated, it gives CASSILPGQRDYEQYF.

This clone was found once. The rearrangement uses TRBV29-1 and TRBJ2-1; the D gene is possibly TRBD2 (5 bases). With 4 bases removed from V and 0 bases from J, the gap between germline ends came to 13 bases. CDR3 length equals 15 residues. CDR1 is SQVTM and CDR2 is ANQGSEA in the germline V gene. CDR3 amino acids: CSVGPSGVSYNEQFF. The CDR3 bases are TGCAGCGTTGGCCCAAGCGGCGTCTCCTACAATGAGCAGTTCTTC.

The chain joins TRBV29-1 to TRBJ2-1, with 7 nucleotides matching TRBD2. This CDR3 is 14 amino acids long. V gave up 5 bases and J gave up 2 bases; unmatched junction bases: 6. From germline, CDR1 is SQVTM and CDR2 ANQGSEA. This chain's CDR3 is CSVRLAEPYNEQFF. The CDR3 DNA sequence: TGCAGCGTTAGACTAGCCGAACCCTACAATGAGCAGTTCTTC.

This clone appeared a few times. This chain connects TRBV18 to TRBJ2-5, with D possibly matching TRBD1 (5 bases). Between the trimmed V and J ends, which lost 2 bases and 2 bases, there was a span of 12 bases. The CDR3 covers 15 residues. Per the germline V gene, CDR1 is KGHSH and CDR2 is LQKENI. CDR3 in DNA: TGTGCCAGCTCACCAAGGGCAGGGTCTCAAGAGACCCAGTACTTC. It is translated as CASSPRAGSQETQYF.

This clone appeared a few times. This rearrangement joins TRBV9 to TRBJ2-7, with D perhaps matching TRBD1 (5 bases). Germline loops: CDR1 SGDLS, CDR2 YYNGEE. The CDR3 has 15 residues. V was cut by 1 base and J by 3 bases, with 14 bases left in between. The CDR3 is CASSVRSGLVYEQYF. CDR3 nucleotide sequence: TGTGCCAGCAGCGTAAGGTCAGGGTTGGTCTACGAGCAGTACTTC. Complete variable domain (other parts from reference TRBV9 and TRBJ2-7): DSGVTQTPKHLITATGQRVTLRCSPRSGDLSVYWYQQSLDQGLQFLIQYYNGEERAKGNILERFSAQQFPDLHSELNLSSLELGDSALYFCASSVRSGLVYEQYFGPGTRLTVT.

This sequence joins TRBV2 and TRBJ1-2; no clear D gene. V was cut by 2 bases and J by 7 bases, with 14 bases left in between. The CDR3 is made up of 14 amino acids. From germline, CDR1 is SNHLY and CDR2 FYNNEI. CDR3 region: CASSERDIVSGYTF. The CDR3 DNA is TGTGCCAGCAGTGAACGAGACATCGTCAGTGGCTACACCTTC.

The chain uses TRBV12-5 and TRBJ1-1; no definite D call. The CDR3 totals 15 residues. CDR1 and CDR2 from the germline V gene are LGHNT and FRNRAP. The V and J ends lost 1 base and 7 bases respectively, with 16 bases between them. CDR3 nucleotides: TGTGCTAGTGGTTTGGGTACTACGGCACAGCATGAAGCTTTCTTT. Translation: CASGLGTTAQHEAFF.

The chain recombines TRBV7-8 with TRBJ2-2; 9 bases are a match to TRBD1. The CDR3 spans 16 residues. After removal of 5 bases from V and 5 bases from J, the junction contained 9 bases not matched to a gene. CDR1 and CDR2 (germline): SGHVS, FQNEAQ. This chain's CDR3 is CASSPRDRAGTGELFF. In nucleotides, the CDR3 is TGTGCCAGCAGCCCCCGGGACAGGGCGGGGACCGGGGAGCTGTTTTTT.

This chain uses TRBV11-3 with TRBJ2-2; 8 bases match TRBD1. This CDR3 comprises 17 residues. The V gene's germline CDR1 is SGHNT and CDR2 YENEEA. Trimming cost V 5 bases and J 2 bases; bases outside gene matches: 10. CDR3: CASSPRQGTDNTGELFF. The CDR3 DNA sequence: TGTGCCAGCAGCCCACGACAGGGGACTGATAACACCGGGGAGCTGTTTTTT.

The rearrangement joins TRBV13 to TRBJ1-3; the match to TRBD1 covers 9 bases. The CDR3 totals 16 residues. V lost 3 bases to trimming and J lost 4 bases; unmatched junction nucleotides: 7. CDR1 and CDR2 (germline): PRHDT, FYEKMQ (reference sequence). The CDR3 loop reads CASSFGQGLFGNTIYF. The CDR3, as DNA: TGTGCCAGCAGCTTCGGACAGGGGTTATTCGGAAACACCATATATTTT.

The genes are TRBV5-1 and TRBJ2-7; tentative D call: TRBD1 (5 bases). V lost 5 bases and J 3 bases, leaving 6 bases between the germline ends. The CDR3 loop spans 11 amino acids. Germline V lookup: CDR1 SGHRS, CDR2 YFSETQ. The CDR3 reads CASRQGYEQYF. The CDR3 DNA reads TGCGCCAGCAGGCAGGGCTACGAGCAGTACTTC.